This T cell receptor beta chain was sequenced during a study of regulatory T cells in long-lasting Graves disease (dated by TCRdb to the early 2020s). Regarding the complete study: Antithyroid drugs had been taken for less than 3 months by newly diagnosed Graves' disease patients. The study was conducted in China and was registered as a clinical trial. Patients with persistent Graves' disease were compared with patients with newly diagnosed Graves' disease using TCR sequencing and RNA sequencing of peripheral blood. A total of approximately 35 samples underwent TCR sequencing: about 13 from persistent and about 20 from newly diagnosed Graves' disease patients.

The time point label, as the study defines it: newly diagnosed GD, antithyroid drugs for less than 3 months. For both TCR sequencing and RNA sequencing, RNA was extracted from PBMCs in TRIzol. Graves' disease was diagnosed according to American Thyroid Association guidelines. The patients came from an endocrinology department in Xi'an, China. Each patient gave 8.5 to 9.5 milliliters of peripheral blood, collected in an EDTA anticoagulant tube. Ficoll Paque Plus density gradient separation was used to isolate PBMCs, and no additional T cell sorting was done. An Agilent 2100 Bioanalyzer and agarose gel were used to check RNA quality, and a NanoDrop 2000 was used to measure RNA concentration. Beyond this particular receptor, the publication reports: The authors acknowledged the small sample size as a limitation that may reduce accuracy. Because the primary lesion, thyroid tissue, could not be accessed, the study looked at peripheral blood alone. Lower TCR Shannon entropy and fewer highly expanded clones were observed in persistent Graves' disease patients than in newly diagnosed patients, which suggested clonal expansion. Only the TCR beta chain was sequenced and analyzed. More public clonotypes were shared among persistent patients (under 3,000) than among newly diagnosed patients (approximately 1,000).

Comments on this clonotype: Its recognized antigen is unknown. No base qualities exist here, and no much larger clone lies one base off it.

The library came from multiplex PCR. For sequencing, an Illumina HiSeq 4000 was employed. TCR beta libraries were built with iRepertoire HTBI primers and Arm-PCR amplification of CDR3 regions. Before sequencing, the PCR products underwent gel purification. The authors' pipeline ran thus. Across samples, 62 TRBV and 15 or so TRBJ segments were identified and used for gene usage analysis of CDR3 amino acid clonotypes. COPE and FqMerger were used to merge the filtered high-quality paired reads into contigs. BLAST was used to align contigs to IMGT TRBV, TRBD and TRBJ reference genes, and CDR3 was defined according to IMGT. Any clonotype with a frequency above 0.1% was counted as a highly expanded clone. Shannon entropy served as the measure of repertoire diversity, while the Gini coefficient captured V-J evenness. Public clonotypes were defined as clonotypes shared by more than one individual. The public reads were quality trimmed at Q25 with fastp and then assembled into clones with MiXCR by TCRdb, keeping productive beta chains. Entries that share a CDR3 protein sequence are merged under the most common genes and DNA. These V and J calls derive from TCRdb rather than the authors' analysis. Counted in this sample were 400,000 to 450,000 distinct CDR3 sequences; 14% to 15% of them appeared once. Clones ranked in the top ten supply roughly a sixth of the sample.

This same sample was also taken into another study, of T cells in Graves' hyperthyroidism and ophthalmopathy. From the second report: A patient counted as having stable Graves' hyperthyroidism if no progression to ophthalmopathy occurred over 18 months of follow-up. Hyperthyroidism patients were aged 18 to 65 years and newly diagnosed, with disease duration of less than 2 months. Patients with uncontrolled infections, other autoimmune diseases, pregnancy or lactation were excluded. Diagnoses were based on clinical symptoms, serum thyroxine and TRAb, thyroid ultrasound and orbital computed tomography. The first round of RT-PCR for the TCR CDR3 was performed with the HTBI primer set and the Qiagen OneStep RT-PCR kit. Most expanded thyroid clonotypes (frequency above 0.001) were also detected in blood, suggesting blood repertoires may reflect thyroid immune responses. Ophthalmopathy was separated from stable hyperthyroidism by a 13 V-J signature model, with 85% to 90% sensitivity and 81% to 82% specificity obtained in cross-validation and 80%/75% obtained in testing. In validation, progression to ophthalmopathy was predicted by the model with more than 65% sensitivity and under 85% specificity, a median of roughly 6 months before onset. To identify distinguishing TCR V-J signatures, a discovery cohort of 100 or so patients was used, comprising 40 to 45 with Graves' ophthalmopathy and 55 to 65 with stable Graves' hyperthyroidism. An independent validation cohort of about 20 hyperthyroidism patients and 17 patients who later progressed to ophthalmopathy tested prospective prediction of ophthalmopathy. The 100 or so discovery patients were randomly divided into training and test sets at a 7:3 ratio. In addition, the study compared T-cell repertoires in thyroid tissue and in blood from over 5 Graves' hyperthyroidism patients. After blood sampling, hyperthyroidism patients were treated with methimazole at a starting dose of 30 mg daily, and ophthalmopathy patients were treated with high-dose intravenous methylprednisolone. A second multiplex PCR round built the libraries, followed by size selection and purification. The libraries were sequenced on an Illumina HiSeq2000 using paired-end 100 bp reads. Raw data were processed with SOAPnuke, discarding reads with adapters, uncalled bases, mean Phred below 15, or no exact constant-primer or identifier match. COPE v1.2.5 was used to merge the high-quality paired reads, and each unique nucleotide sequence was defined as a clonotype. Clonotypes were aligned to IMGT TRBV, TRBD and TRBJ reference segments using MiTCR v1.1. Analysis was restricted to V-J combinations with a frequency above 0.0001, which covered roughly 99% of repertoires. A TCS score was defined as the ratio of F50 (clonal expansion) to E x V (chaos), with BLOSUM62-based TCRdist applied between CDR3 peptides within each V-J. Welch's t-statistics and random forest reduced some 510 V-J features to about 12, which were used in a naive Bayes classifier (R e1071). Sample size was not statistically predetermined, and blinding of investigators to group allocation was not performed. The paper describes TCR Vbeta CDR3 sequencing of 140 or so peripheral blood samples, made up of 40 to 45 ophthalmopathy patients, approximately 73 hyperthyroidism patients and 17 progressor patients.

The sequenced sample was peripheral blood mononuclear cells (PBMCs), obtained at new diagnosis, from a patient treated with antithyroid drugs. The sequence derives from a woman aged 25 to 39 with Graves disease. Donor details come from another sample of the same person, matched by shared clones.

CDR3 sequence: CASSLPGVFVTGELFF. The DNA is TGTGCCAGCAGCTTGCCGGGGGTTTTTGTAACCGGGGAGCTGTTTTTT. Recombination linked TRBV6-2 or TRBV6-3 to TRBJ2-2; the best D guess is TRBD2, with 6 bases matching. V drops 6 bases and J drops 5 bases, leaving 19 bases in between. The germline V gene encodes CDR1 MNHEY and CDR2 SVGEGT. The cysteine opens and the phenylalanine closes a CDR3 of 16 amino acids. The retained sequence is limited to the CDR3, 48 bases, with the frame set at the first base.